The rows below give T cell receptor beta chains drawn from one sample of a study of cytomegalovirus exposure and HLA in healthy donors. TCRdb keeps only in-frame clones here, not all; method: immunoSEQ multiplex PCR. The sample holds under 90,000 clones. Material: PBMCs. The receptor set was obtained from a female donor in good health and CMV-seropositive. Both conserved end residues are trimmed from each CDR3. A D gene is named only where the DNA matches it firmly.

j_call | d_call | v_call | cdr3_aa
TRBJ1-2 | TRBD1 | TRBV13 | ASSLGLQGEGYT
TRBJ2-7 | NA | TRBV20-1 | SARETTEQY
TRBJ2-6 | NA | TRBV18 | ASSPAGRVYSGANVLT
TRBJ2-5 | NA | TRBV5-1 | ASTVQGETQY
TRBJ2-7 | TRBD2 | TRBV27 | ASSPSGGGGYEQY
TRBJ2-7 | NA | TRBV28 | ASSFTGMAYEQY
TRBJ2-1 | TRBD1 | TRBV30 | AWSVPGTGLSYNEQF
TRBJ2-5 | TRBD2 | TRBV28 | ASSLELAGGEQY
TRBJ1-5 | TRBD1 | TRBV19 | ATHDRGNSNQPQH
TRBJ2-3 | TRBD1 | TRBV28 | ASSRTGRFTDTQY
TRBJ1-1 | NA | TRBV28 | ASSRRGMNTEAF
TRBJ2-1 | TRBD2 | TRBV7-3 | ASSSPGLGIEQF
TRBJ2-3 | TRBD2 | TRBV14 | ASSQEGGLAGLTDTQY
TRBJ2-5 | NA | TRBV7-2 | ASSFQLEAGAFQTQY
TRBJ2-7 | NA | TRBV10-3 | AIGHPSSYEQY
TRBJ2-7 | NA | TRBV5-1 | ASRDTENPYEQY
TRBJ1-1 | NA | TRBV2 | ASSDPVDRKNTEAF
TRBJ2-3 | NA | TRBV27 | ASSPGQTSTDTQY
TRBJ1-5 | NA | TRBV19 | ASRGGVNQPQH
TRBJ2-2 | TRBD1 | TRBV4-1 | ASSHRTGSTGELF
TRBJ1-3 | NA | TRBV19 | ASRQDVEGNTIY
TRBJ2-3 | TRBD2 | TRBV6-1 | ASRKRLATDTQY
TRBJ2-1 | TRBD1 | TRBV6-5 | ASKGQGFYEQF
TRBJ1-1 | NA | TRBV6-5 | ASSSSGLLTEAF
TRBJ1-1 | TRBD1 | TRBV29-1 | SVDKQGTHTEAF
TRBJ2-5 | TRBD2 | TRBV11-2 | ASSSFGARGVIETQY
TRBJ2-7 | TRBD2 | TRBV5-6 | ASSFPGLAYEQY
TRBJ2-3 | TRBD1 | TRBV9 | ASSPDRGQADTQY
TRBJ2-1 | NA | TRBV4-3 | ASSQDGGEQF
TRBJ2-1 | TRBD2 | TRBV7-6 | ASSSGLAGGPNTNEQF
TRBJ2-3 | NA | TRBV19 | ASSRFTGRTDTQY
TRBJ2-3 | TRBD2 | TRBV7-2 | ASSLDGRGDTQY
TRBJ2-1 | TRBD1 | TRBV27 | ASSHWDSAGEQF
TRBJ1-2 | NA | TRBV5-6 | ASSLGARWGHGYT
TRBJ1-1 | NA | TRBV30 | AWRLNTEAF
TRBJ1-3 | NA | TRBV6-5 | ASRSNSGNTIY
TRBJ1-2 | TRBD1 | TRBV2 | ASSGPTGVGIVGYGYT
TRBJ1-3 | TRBD1 | TRBV6-5 | ASRPTGAFGNTIY
TRBJ1-1 | NA | TRBV29-1 | SVEEGGHTEAF
TRBJ1-4 | NA | TRBV7-2 | ASSSTVNEKLF
TRBJ1-1 | NA | TRBV19 | ASSTGIPEAF
TRBJ2-3 | TRBD2 | TRBV9 | ASSSGGMDTQY
TRBJ2-7 | TRBD2 | TRBV27 | ASSLRGQTSGRTYEQY
TRBJ1-3 | NA | TRBV7-9 | ASSLVSSSSGNTIY
TRBJ2-2 | TRBD2 | TRBV14 | ASSQDSSGIPGELF
TRBJ2-7 | NA | TRBV10-3 | AISDAKSYEQY
TRBJ2-1 | NA | TRBV9 | ASSVDGGTSYNEQF
TRBJ1-5 | TRBD1 | TRBV6-5 | ASSYSGQGTNQPQH
TRBJ1-6 | TRBD1 | TRBV2 | ASRRQGIGEYNSPLH
TRBJ1-1 | NA | TRBV6-5 | ASSPGWKDTEAF
TRBJ2-1 | TRBD2 | TRBV29-1 | SVPFRTRVYNEQF
TRBJ2-3 | TRBD1 | TRBV19 | ASTLRGTGGRTDTQY
TRBJ2-7 | NA | TRBV10-3 | AISELPRYEQY
TRBJ2-5 | NA | TRBV25-1 | ASSDPSGPETQY
TRBJ1-1 | NA | TRBV6-6 | ASSYSGREGTEAF
TRBJ2-7 | NA | TRBV2 | ASALTPGYEQY
TRBJ2-7 | TRBD1 | TRBV7-6 | ASSPTTGDSEQY
TRBJ2-7 | NA | TRBV7-8 | ASSPGQTYEQY
TRBJ2-1 | NA | TRBV30 | ARGFRGAAYNEQF